A single sample is the source of the 20 T cell receptor beta chains below, sequenced in a study of T cell responses to AZD1222 COVID-19 vaccine. Assay: immunoSEQ multiplex PCR; the TCRdb copy retains only in-frame clones and omits some. The sample consists of 40,000 to 55,000 clones, around 90% of them appearing once. This material consisted of peripheral blood, taken 28 days after the second AZD1222 dose. The origin of the receptors is an adult who received the AZD1222 COVID-19 vaccine.

The gene calls are TRBV9 and TRBJ2-7, with a tentative D call TRBD2 (6 bases). This CDR3 is built from 16 residues. V lost 4 bases to trimming and J lost 0 bases, with 17 bases between them. The germline CDR1 and CDR2 sequences are SGDLS and YYNGEE. CDR3 sequence: CASSPRGTPDSYEQYF. CDR3 DNA sequence: TGTGCCAGCAGCCCCCGCGGGACTCCAGACTCCTACGAGCAGTACTTC.

The chain is built from TRBV20-1 and TRBJ2-2; D gene uncertain. The germline V gene encodes CDR1 DFQATT and CDR2 SNEGSKA (reference sequence). The CDR3 is made up of 12 amino acids. Trimming stripped 3 bases from V and 1 base from J, with 3 bases between. This CDR3 is CSASRNTGELFF. The DNA for the CDR3 is TGCAGTGCTAGTAGGAACACCGGGGAGCTGTTTTTT.

This sequence joins TRBV30 and TRBJ2-6; no reliable D call. The CDR3 loop spans 14 amino acids. V was shortened by 4 bases and J by 0 bases, with 7 bases between the two germline ends. Per the germline V gene, CDR1 is GTSNPN and CDR2 is SVGIG (reference sequence). The CDR3 here is CAWMGTSGANVLTF. In nucleotides, the CDR3 is TGTGCCTGGATGGGTACCTCTGGGGCCAACGTCCTGACTTTC.

The V call is TRBV3-1 (or the pseudogene TRBV3-2), the J call TRBJ2-5, with 9 bases fitting TRBD2. The CDR3 extends over 15 amino acids. V shed 4 bases, J shed 3 bases, and the junction held 6 bases outside the gene matches. Germline V gene sequence: CDR1 LGHDT, CDR2 YNNKEL (reference sequence). Here the CDR3 reads CASSPLAGSEETQYF. The CDR3 DNA is TGTGCCAGCAGCCCCCTAGCGGGGTCCGAAGAGACCCAGTACTTC.

This rearrangement joins TRBV6-5 to TRBJ1-1; perhaps TRBD1 as D (5 bases). The CDR3 runs to 11 residues. From germline, CDR1 is MNHEY and CDR2 SVGAGI. V was trimmed by 2 bases and J by 8 bases, leaving 6 bases between them. The CDR3 bases are TGTGCCAGCAGTTACGGGGGGGAAGCTTTCTTT. Translation: CASSYGGEAFF.

This clone was observed a few times. The chain uses TRBV5-1 and TRBJ1-1, with TRBD1 matching over 10 bases. The CDR3 sequence is 16 residues long. Per the germline V gene, CDR1 is SGHRS and CDR2 is YFSETQ. V lost 3 bases, J lost 5 bases, and 10 bases stayed unmatched. Written as DNA, the CDR3 is TGCGCCAGCAGCTCCGGCGGGACAGGGGTATCAACTGAAGCTTTCTTT. As protein: CASSSGGTGVSTEAFF.

This sequence joins TRBV7-2 and TRBJ1-5; D gene ambiguous. This CDR3 contains 15 residues. Trimming removed 5 bases from V and 1 base from J, with 12 bases in between. Per the germline V gene, CDR1 is SGHTA and CDR2 is FQGNSA. CDR3 amino acids: CASSVSWASNQPQHF. Here the CDR3 DNA reads TGTGCCAGCAGCGTTTCGTGGGCCAGCAATCAGCCCCAGCATTTT.

Note on this clone: The same CDR3 is also encoded by other DNA sequences in this sample. The chain employs TRBV5-1 and TRBJ1-2, with D unclear. The CDR3 has 13 residues. The ends were cut back, 4 bases at V and 0 bases at J, with 7 bases in the middle. Per the germline V gene, CDR1 is SGHRS and CDR2 is YFSETQ. CDR3 sequence (DNA): TGCGCCAGCAGCAGGGATTCTAACTATGGCTACACCTTC. Protein sequence: CASSRDSNYGYTF.

This chain joins TRBV19 and TRBJ2-2, with no clear D. Germline V gene lookup returns CDR1 LNHDA and CDR2 SQIVND (reference sequence). Trimming took 3 bases from V and 1 from J, leaving 6 bases between them. The CDR3 is made up of 14 amino acids. CDR3 sequence: CASSIGVNTGELFF. The CDR3 nucleotides read TGTGCCAGTAGTATTGGGGTGAACACCGGGGAGCTGTTTTTT.

This clone has only one observation. The genes are TRBV28 and TRBJ1-4, with TRBD1 matching 7 bases. The CDR3 is 14 amino acids. The J segment lost 14 bases and the V segment lost 8 bases, leaving 17 bases of the junction unmatched. Germline lookup yields CDR1 MDHEN and CDR2 SYDVKM. This CDR3 is CASSLTGTDSRLFF. The CDR3 nucleotides read TGTGCCAGCTCTCTGACCGGGACAGACTCTAGGCTGTTTTTT. The variable domain in full, completed from reference TRBV28 and TRBJ1-4, reads DVKVTQSSRYLVKRTGEKVFLECVQDMDHENMFWYRQDPGLGLRLIYFSYDVKMKEKGDIPEGYSVSREKKERFSLILESASTNQTSMYLCASSLTGTDSRLFFGSGTQLSVL.

The V call is TRBV19, the J call TRBJ1-5; D possibly corresponds to TRBD1 (6 bases). The CDR3 covers 16 residues. Germline V CDR1 and CDR2: LNHDA, SQIVND (reference sequence). Between the trimmed V and J ends, which lost 5 bases and 0 bases, there was a span of 14 bases. The CDR3 DNA is TGTGCCAGTAGTTCCCCGGGACAAGGTAGCAATCAGCCCCAGCATTTT. Its protein product is CASSSPGQGSNQPQHF. The whole variable domain, filled in from reference TRBV19 and TRBJ1-5, reads DGGITQSPKYLFRKEGQNVTLSCEQNLNHDAMYWYRQDPGQGLRLIYYSQIVNDFQKGDIAEGYSVSREKKESFPLTVTSAQKNPTAFYLCASSSPGQGSNQPQHFGDGTRLSIL.

This clone was counted a single time. The chain combines TRBV5-6 with TRBJ1-5, with 8 positions matching TRBD1. The CDR3 extends over 14 amino acids. Germline CDR1 is SGHDT and CDR2 is YYEEEE. The V gene end was trimmed by 5 bases and the J gene end by 9 bases; junction bases not matched to a gene: 10. The CDR3 DNA follows: TGTGCCAGCAGTTCGACAGGGGTAATAGCGCCCCAGCATTTT. Residues: CASSSTGVIAPQHF.

On this clone: Other nucleotide sequences from this sample produce the same CDR3. CDR3 residues: CASSLTSGGNEQFF. CDR3 bases: TGTGCCAGCAGTTTGACTAGCGGGGGGAATGAGCAGTTCTTC. The genes are TRBV27 and TRBJ2-1, with 13 bases matching TRBD2. Germline values: CDR1 MNHEY, CDR2 SMNVEV (reference sequence). V lost 3 bases and J lost 7; bases outside the gene matches: 0. CDR3 length: 14 amino acids.

The chain has TRBV7-5 and TRBJ1-1; the table's D call of TRBD1 was not tested on the DNA. TRBV7-5 is a pseudogene. The CDR3 is 15 amino acids. The CDR3 region has the DNA TGTGCCAGAAGCCCTGCGACAGGGGGGAACACTGAAGCTTTCTTT. This translates into CARSPATGGNTEAFF.

The chain uses TRBV4-1 and TRBJ1-2; D is undetermined. This CDR3 has 13 amino acids. Germline V gives CDR1 MGHRA, CDR2 YSYEKL. The V and J ends lost 4 bases and 7 bases respectively, with 13 bases between them. CDR3 in DNA: TGCGCCAGCAGCCCCGAATTTCCTCCTGGCTACACCTTC. As protein: CASSPEFPPGYTF.

The CDR3 DNA sequence: TGCGCCAGCAGCTTGGTCGACGGGGGGAATGAGCAGTTCTTC. It yields the protein CASSLVDGGNEQFF. The J gene is TRBJ2-1, the V gene TRBV5-1, with TRBD2 identical over 7 bases. The J segment lost 7 bases and the V segment lost 0 bases, leaving 4 bases of the junction unmatched. The CDR3 covers 14 residues. Germline CDR1 SGHRS, CDR2 YFSETQ.

V gene TRBV3-1 (or the pseudogene TRBV3-2) combines with J gene TRBJ1-2; no reliable D call. V was cut by 1 base and J by 3 bases, with 6 bases left in between. Germline V lookup: CDR1 LGHDT, CDR2 YNNKEL (reference sequence). The CDR3 consists of 13 residues. The DNA of the CDR3 is TGTGCCAGCAGCCAAGTTACCCACTATGGCTACACCTTC. The encoded protein is CASSQVTHYGYTF.

This chain connects TRBV5-1 to TRBJ2-2; D remains ambiguous. This CDR3 contains 14 residues. CDR1 is SGHRS and CDR2 is YFSETQ in the germline V gene. With 0 bases removed from V and 5 bases from J, the gap between germline ends came to 8 bases. This CDR3 reads CASSLVVRTGELFF. The CDR3 coding sequence is TGCGCCAGCAGCTTGGTTGTGAGAACCGGGGAGCTGTTTTTT.

V is TRBV6-2 or TRBV6-3 and J is TRBJ1-5, with 10 bases lining up with TRBD1. Germline V gives CDR1 MNHEY, CDR2 SVGEGT. This CDR3 spans 15 amino acids. Losses at the gene ends were 7 bases for V and 7 bases for J; bases not matched to a gene: 10. In DNA, the CDR3 is TGTGCCAGCACCCCGGGACAGGGGTTTCGGCAGCCCCAGCATTTT. It translates to CASTPGQGFRQPQHF.

This chain links TRBV6-2 or TRBV6-3 with TRBJ2-1; possible D gene TRBD2, 6 bases. Germline V gives CDR1 MNHEY, CDR2 SVGEGT. There are 15 residues in the CDR3. V was clipped by 6 bases and J by 2 bases, with 14 bases between them. This CDR3 reads CASSPDGGTYNEQFF. CDR3 in DNA: TGTGCCAGCAGCCCAGACGGGGGTACCTACAATGAGCAGTTCTTC.